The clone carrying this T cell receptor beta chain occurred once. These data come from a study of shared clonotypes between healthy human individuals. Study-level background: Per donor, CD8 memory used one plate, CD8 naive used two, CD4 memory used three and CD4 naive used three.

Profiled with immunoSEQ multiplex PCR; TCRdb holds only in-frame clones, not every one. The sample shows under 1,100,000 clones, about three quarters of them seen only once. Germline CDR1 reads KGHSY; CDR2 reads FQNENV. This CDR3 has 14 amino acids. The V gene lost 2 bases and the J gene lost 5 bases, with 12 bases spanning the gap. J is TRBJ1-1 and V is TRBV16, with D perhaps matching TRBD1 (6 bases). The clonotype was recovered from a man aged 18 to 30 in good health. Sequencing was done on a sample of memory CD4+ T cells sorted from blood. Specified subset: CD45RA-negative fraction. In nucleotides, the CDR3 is TGTGCCAGCAGCCAACAGGGGTTTGGTACTGAAGCTTTCTTT. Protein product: CASSQQGFGTEAFF.